This TCR beta chain was captured by sequencing in a study of blood T cell repertoires in COVID-19. At the level of the study: Nucleic acid was either cDNA or gDNA, and it came from T cells, B-cell-depleted T cells, or PBMCs.

The CDR3 loop spans 12 amino acids. The V gene lost 3 bases and the J gene lost 10 bases, with 12 bases spanning the gap. From germline, CDR1 is LGHDT and CDR2 YNNKEL (reference sequence). Only in-frame clones appear in the TCRdb table, and some are missing; sequencing was by immunoSEQ multiplex PCR. The data hold about 200,000 clones, with around 90% observed a single time. The specimen was peripheral blood. V and J are TRBV3-1 (or the pseudogene TRBV3-2) and TRBJ1-2, with a possible D match to TRBD1 (6 bases). This TCR was sampled from a man between 60 and 75 years old who had recovered from COVID-19. The CDR3 region is CASSQSDRFYTF. As DNA, the CDR3 is TGTGCCAGCAGCCAGTCCGACAGGTTCTACACCTTC.